This section outlines one T cell receptor (beta chain) sequence together with its context. This clonotype was picked up many times. The antigen it recognizes is unknown. Base-call qualities are not available, and no considerably larger clone is one nucleotide away. The TCR beta CDR3 regions were amplified from the RNA transcripts. The TCR CDR3 was subjected to a first round of RT-PCR using the HTBI primer set and the Qiagen OneStep RT-PCR kit. Libraries were constructed in a second round of multiplex PCR, after which size selection and purification were performed. Sequencing of the libraries was done on an Illumina HiSeq2000 using paired-end 100 bp reads. As for how the authors treated the data: SOAPnuke was used to process the raw data, removing reads that contained adapters or uncalled bases, had a mean Phred below 15, or lacked an exact match to the constant primer or identifier. COPE v1.2.5 was used to merge high-quality paired reads, and clonotypes were defined as unique nucleotide sequences. MiTCR v1.1 was used to align clonotypes to the IMGT TRBV, TRBD and TRBJ reference segments. The analysis was restricted to V-J combinations with a frequency above 0.0001, which together covered around 99% of the repertoires. The TCS score was defined as F50 (clonal expansion) divided by E x V (chaos), with BLOSUM62-based TCRdist calculated between CDR3 peptides within each V-J. Welch's t-statistics and random forest reduced approximately 520 V-J features to under 15, which were used in a naive Bayes classifier (R e1071). TCRdb reworked the public reads: Q25 trimming with fastp, MiXCR clone assembly, productive beta chains retained. Identical CDR3 protein sequences are pooled into one entry, listed with their most common genes and DNA. TCRdb's processing, not the study's, gives the V and J calls here. Here the sample has 480,000 or so distinct CDR3 sequences; roughly an eighth occur a single time. The ten largest account for 15% to 20% of the sample.

These data come from a study of T cells in Graves' hyperthyroidism and ophthalmopathy (dated by TCRdb to the late 2010s). For context, the study as a whole: Peripheral blood samples were taken at initial diagnosis, before any treatment was given. Thyroid tissue and blood T-cell repertoires from over 5 Graves' hyperthyroidism patients were also compared in the study. Whether ophthalmopathy could be predicted prospectively was tested in an independent validation cohort made up of about 20 hyperthyroidism patients plus 17 patients who later progressed to ophthalmopathy. The paper reports TCR Vbeta CDR3 sequencing of about 140 peripheral blood samples: 40 or so ophthalmopathy, about 75 hyperthyroidism and around 17 progressor patients. To identify TCR V-J signatures that set the groups apart, the researchers used a discovery cohort of more than 95 patients, made up of roughly 45 with Graves' ophthalmopathy and about 59 with stable Graves' hyperthyroidism. After blood sampling, hyperthyroidism patients were treated with methimazole at a starting dose of 30 mg daily, and ophthalmopathy patients were treated with high-dose intravenous methylprednisolone. For training and testing, the 100 or so patients in the discovery cohort were randomly divided in a 7:3 ratio.

Study-wide findings and limitations: In validation, the model predicted progression to ophthalmopathy with roughly 66% sensitivity and about 73% specificity, a median of about 6.7 months before onset. Sample size was not statistically predetermined, and investigators were not blinded to group allocation. Most expanded thyroid clonotypes (frequency above 0.001) were also detected in blood, suggesting blood repertoires may reflect thyroid immune responses. A 13 V-J signature model separated ophthalmopathy from stable hyperthyroidism, with 87.88% sensitivity and 81.08% specificity in cross-validation and 80%/75% in testing.

Stable Graves' hyperthyroidism was defined as no progression to ophthalmopathy during 18 months of follow-up. Hyperthyroidism patients were newly diagnosed, with disease duration under 2 months, and aged 18 to 65 years. The study excluded patients with uncontrolled infections, other autoimmune diseases, pregnancy or lactation. Clinical symptoms, serum thyroxine and TRAb, thyroid ultrasound, and orbital computed tomography formed the basis for the diagnoses. PBMCs were separated from 10 ml of fresh peripheral blood using Ficoll-Paque density gradient centrifugation. Trizol reagent was used to extract total RNA, and RNA quality was then checked on an Agilent 2100 Bioanalyzer. The sample taken for sequencing was blood. The source is a woman in her late teens or twenties with Graves' hyperthyroidism.

At the DNA level, the sequence is TGTGCCAGCAGCTTTCAGGGGGCTTCGTTCGGGGAGCTGTTTTTT. Translated, this is CASSFQGASFGELFF. The chain is assembled from TRBV5-5 and TRBJ2-2; 8 bases in the middle match TRBD1. From its cysteine to its phenylalanine, the CDR3 spans 15 amino acids. Solely the CDR3 DNA is kept, with 45 bases framed from the first base. CDR1 and CDR2, looked up from the germline V gene (reference sequence), are SGHKS and YYEKEE. Relative to germline, V is missing 2 bases and J is missing 7 bases, with 7 bases of the junction outside any gene match. The variable domain in full, with residues beyond the CDR3 obtained from the reference TRBV5-5 and TRBJ2-2 genes, is DAGVTQSPTHLIKTRGQQVTLRCSPISGHKSVSWYQQVLGQGPQFIFQYYEKEERGRGNFPDRFSARQFPNYSSELNVNALLLGDSALYLCASSFQGASFGELFFGEGSRLTVL.